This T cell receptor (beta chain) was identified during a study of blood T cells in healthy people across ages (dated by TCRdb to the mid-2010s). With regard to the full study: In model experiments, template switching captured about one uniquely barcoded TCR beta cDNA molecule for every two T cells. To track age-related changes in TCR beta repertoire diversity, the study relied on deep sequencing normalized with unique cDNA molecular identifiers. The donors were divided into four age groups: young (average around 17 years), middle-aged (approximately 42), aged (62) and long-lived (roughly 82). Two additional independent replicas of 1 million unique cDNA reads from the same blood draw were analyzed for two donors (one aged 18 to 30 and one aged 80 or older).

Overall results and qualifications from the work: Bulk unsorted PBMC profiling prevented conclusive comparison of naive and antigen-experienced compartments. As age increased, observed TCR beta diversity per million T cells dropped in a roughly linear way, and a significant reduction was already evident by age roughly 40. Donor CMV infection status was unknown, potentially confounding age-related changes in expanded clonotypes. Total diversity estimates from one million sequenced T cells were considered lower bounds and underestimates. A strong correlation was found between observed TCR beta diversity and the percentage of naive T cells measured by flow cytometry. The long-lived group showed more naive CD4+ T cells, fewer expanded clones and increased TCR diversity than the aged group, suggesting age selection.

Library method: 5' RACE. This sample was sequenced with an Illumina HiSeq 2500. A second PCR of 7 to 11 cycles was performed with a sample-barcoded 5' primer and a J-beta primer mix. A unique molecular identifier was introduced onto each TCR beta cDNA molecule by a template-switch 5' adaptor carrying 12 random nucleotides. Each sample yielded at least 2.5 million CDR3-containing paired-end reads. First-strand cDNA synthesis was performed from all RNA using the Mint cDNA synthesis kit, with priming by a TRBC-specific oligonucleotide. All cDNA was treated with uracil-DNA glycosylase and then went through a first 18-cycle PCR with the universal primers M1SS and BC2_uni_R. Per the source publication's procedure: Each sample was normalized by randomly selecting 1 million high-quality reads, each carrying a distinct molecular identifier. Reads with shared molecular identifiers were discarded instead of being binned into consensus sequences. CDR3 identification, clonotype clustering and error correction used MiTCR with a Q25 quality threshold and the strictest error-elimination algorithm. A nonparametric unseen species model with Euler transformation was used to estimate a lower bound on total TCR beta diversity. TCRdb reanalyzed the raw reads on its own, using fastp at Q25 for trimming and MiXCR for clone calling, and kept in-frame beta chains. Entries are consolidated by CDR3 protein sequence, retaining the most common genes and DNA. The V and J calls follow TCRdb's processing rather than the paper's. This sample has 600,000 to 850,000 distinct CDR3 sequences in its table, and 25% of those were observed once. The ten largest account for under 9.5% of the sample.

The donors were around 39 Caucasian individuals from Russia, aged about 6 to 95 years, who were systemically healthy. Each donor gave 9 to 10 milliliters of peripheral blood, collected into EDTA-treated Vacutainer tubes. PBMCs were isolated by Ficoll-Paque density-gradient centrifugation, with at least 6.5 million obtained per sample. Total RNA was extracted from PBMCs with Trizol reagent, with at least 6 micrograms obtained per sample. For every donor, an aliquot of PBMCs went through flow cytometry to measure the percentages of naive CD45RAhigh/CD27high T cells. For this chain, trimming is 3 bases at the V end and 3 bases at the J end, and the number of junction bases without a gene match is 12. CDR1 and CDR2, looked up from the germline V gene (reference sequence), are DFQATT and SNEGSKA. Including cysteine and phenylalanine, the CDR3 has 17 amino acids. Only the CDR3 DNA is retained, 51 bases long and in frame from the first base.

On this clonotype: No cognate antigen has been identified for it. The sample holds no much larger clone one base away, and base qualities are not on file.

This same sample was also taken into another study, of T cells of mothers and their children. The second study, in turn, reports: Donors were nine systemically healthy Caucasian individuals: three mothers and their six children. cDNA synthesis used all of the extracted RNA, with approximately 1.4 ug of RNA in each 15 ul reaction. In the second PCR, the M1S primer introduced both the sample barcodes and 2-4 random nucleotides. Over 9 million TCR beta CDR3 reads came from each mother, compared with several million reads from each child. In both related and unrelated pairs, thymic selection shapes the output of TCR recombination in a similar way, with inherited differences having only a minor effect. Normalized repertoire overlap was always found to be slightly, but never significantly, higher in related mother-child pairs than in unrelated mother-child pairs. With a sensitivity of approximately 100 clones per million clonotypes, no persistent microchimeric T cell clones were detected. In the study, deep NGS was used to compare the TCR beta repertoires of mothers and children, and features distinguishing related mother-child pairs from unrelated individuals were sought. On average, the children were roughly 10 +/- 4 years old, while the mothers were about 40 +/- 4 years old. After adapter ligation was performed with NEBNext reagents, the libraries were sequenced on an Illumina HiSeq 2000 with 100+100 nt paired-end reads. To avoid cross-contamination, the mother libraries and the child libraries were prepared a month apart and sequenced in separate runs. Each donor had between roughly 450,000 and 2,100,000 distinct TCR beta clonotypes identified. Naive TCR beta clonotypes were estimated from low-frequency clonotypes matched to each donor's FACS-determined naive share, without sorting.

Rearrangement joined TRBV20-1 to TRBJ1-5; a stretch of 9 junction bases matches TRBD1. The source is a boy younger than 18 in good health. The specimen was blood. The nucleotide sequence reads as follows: TGCAGTGCTAGTCCGGGACAGGGTCTGTACCACAATCAGCCCCAGCATTTT. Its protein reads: CSASPGQGLYHNQPQHF.